This T cell receptor (beta chain) was obtained from a study of CD8 T cells in Susac syndrome. Random hexamers were used to reverse transcribe about 0.5 to 1 ug of RNA. A single record per CDR3 protein comes from TCRdb applying MiXCR to the immunoSEQ multiplex PCR reads. This sample has under 95,000 distinct CDR3 sequences; roughly 94% occur once, and the top ten carry about 0.28%. The CDR3 runs 15 residues. CDR1 is LNHNV, CDR2 YYDKDF, per germline (reference sequence). The authors carried out high-throughput sequencing of TCR beta. They applied it to CD8+ and CD4+ T cells obtained from blood. About this clonotype itself: A junction boundary mismatches the germline segment, possibly from a read error.

This receptor was identified in a human donor with Susac syndrome. V usage is TRBV15 and J usage is TRBJ1-1; possible D gene TRBD1, 6 bases. Sequenced sample: CD4+ T cells from PBMCs. CDR3 sequence (DNA): TGTGCCACCAGCGGAGAACCGAAGGGGGGAACTGAAGCTTTCTTT. Translation gives CATSGEPKGGTEAFF. Filled out from reference TRBV15 and TRBJ1-1, the complete variable domain reads DAMVIQNPRYQVTQFGKPVTLSCSQTLNHNVMYWYQQKSSQAPKLLFHYYDKDFNNEADTPDNFQSRRPNTSFCFLDIRSPGLGDTAMYLCATSGEPKGGTEAFFGQGTRLTVV.